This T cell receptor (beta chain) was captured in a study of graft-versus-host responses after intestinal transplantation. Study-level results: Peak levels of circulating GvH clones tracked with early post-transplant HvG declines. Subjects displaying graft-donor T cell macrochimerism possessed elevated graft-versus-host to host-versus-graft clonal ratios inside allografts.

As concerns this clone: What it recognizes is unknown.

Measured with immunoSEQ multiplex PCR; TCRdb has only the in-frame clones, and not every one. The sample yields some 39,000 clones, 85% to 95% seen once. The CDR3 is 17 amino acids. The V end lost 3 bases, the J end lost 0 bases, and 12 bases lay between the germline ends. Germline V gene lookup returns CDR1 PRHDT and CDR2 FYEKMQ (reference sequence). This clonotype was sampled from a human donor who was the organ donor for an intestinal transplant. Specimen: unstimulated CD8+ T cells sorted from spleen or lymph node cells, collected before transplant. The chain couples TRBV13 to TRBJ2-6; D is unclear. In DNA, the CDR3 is TGTGCCAGCAGCTTTCCTATGGGCTACTCTGGGGCCAACGTCCTGACTTTC. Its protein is CASSFPMGYSGANVLTF.